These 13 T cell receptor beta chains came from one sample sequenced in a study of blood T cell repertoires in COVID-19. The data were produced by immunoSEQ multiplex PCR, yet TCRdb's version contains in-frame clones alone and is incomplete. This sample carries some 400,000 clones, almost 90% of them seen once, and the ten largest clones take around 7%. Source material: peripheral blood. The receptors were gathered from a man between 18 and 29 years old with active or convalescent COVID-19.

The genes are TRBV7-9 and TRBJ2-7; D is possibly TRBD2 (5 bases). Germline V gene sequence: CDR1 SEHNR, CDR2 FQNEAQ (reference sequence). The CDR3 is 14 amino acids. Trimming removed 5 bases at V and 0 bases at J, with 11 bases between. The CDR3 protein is CASSELESSYEQYF. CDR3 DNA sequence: TGTGCCAGCAGCGAACTAGAGAGCTCCTACGAGCAGTACTTC.

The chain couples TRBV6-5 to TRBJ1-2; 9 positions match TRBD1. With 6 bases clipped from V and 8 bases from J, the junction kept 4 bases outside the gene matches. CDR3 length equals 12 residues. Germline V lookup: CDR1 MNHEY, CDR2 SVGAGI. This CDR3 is CASRTGTGGYTF. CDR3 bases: TGTGCCAGCAGGACAGGGACAGGGGGCTACACCTTC.

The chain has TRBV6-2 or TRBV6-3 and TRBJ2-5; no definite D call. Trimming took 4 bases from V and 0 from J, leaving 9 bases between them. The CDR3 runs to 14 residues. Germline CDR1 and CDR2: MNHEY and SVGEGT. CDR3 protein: CASSWLLYQETQYF. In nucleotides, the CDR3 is TGTGCCAGCAGTTGGCTTTTATACCAAGAGACCCAGTACTTC.

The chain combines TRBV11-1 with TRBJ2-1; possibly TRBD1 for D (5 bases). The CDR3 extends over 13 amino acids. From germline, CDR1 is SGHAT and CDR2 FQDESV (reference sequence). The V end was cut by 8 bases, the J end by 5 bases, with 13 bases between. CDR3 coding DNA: TGTGCCAGCGTGGCTCGGACAAACAATGAGCAGTTCTTC. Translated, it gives CASVARTNNEQFF.

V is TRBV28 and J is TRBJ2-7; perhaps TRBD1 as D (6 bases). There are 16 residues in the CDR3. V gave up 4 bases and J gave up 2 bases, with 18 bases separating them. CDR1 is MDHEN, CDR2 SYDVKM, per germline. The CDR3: CASSSPGTSRTYEQYF. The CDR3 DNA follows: TGTGCCAGCAGTTCCCCCGGGACAAGCCGTACCTACGAGCAGTACTTC.

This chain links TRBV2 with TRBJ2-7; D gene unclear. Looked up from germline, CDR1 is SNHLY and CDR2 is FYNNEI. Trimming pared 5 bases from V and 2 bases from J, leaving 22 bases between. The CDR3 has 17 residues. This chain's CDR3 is CASSPKAGPFDPYEQYF. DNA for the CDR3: TGTGCCAGCAGTCCGAAGGCAGGTCCCTTCGACCCCTACGAGCAGTACTTC.

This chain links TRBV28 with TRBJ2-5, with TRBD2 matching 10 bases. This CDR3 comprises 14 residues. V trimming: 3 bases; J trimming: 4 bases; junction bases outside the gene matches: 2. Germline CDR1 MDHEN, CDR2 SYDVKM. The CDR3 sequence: CASSFLAGVETQYF. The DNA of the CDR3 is TGTGCCAGCAGTTTCCTAGCGGGAGTAGAGACCCAGTACTTC. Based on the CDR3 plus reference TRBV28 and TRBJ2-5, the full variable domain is DVKVTQSSRYLVKRTGEKVFLECVQDMDHENMFWYRQDPGLGLRLIYFSYDVKMKEKGDIPEGYSVSREKKERFSLILESASTNQTSMYLCASSFLAGVETQYFGPGTRLLVL.

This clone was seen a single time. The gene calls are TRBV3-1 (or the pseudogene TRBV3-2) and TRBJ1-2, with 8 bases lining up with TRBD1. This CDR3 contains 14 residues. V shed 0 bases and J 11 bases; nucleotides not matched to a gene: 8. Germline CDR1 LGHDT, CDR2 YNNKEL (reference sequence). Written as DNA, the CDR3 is TGTGCCAGCAGCCAAGAGAAGACAGGGGCGAAATACACCTTC. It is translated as CASSQEKTGAKYTF.

CDR3: CASSKDRGPTEAFF. CDR3 coding DNA: TGTGCCAGCAGCAAAGACAGGGGGCCCACTGAAGCTTTCTTT. The rearrangement joins TRBV7-2 to TRBJ1-1; TRBD1 agrees at 10 bases. V trimming: 5 bases; J trimming: 4 bases; junction bases outside the gene matches: 4. The germline gives CDR1 SGHTA, CDR2 FQGNSA. This CDR3 has 14 residues.

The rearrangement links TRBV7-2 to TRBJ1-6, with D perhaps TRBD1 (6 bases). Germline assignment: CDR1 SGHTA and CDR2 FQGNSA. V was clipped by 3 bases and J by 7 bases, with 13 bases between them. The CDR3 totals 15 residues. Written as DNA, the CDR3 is TGTGCCAGCAGCTTCTTTCAGGGACAAAATTCACCCCTCCACTTT. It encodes CASSFFQGQNSPLHF.

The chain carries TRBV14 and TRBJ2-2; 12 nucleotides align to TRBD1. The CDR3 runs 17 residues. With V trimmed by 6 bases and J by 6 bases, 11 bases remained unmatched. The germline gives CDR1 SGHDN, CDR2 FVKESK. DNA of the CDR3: TGTGCCAGCAGGCGGAATTCCGGGACAGGGGGCTCCGGGGAGCTGTTTTTT. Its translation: CASRRNSGTGGSGELFF.

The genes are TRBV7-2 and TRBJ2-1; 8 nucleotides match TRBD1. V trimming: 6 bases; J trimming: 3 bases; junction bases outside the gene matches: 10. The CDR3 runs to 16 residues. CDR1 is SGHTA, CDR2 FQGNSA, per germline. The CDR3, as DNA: TGTGCCAGCAGTACGGGACAGGACTCAATCTACAATGAGCAGTTCTTC. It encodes CASSTGQDSIYNEQFF.

The CDR3 DNA follows: TGTGCCAGTAGGTTCGGCGGGGACAGCCTTCTCTATAGCAATCAGCCCCAGCATTTT. Protein sequence: CASRFGGDSLLYSNQPQHF. The chain couples TRBV19 to TRBJ1-5, with 7 bases lining up with TRBD1. The CDR3 extends over 19 amino acids. The germline CDR1 and CDR2 sequences are LNHDA and SQIVND (reference sequence). V lost 6 bases, J lost 0 bases, and 17 bases stayed unmatched.